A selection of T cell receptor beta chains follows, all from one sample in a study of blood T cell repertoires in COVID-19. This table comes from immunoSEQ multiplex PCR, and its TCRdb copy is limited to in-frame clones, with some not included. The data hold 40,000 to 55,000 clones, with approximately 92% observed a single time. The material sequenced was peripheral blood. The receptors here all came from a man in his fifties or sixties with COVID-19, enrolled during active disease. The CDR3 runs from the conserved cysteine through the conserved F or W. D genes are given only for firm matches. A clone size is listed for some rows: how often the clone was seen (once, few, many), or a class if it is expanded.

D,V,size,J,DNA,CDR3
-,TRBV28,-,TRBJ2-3,TGTGCCAGCAGTTCGACTGGGGCAGGGGATACGCAGTATTTT,CASSSTGAGDTQYF
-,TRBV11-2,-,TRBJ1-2,TGTGCCAGCAGCTCCCTCCGGGGGGACAACTATGGCTACACCTTC,CASSSLRGDNYGYTF
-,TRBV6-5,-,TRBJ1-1,TGTGCCAGCAGCCCCCGGGGGAACACTGAAGCTTTCTTT,CASSPRGNTEAFF
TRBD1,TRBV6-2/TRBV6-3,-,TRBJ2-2,TGTGCCAGCAGCTTACAGGGGGCTGTCACCGGGGAGCTGTTTTTT,CASSLQGAVTGELFF
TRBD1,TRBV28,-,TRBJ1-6,TGTGCCAGCAGGTTAATGCCTGAAGGGGGCTGGAATTCACCCCTCCACTTT,CASRLMPEGGWNSPLHF
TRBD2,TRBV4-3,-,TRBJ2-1,TGCGCCAGCAGCCAAGTACCGGGACTAGCGGGAGGGAAGCAGTTCTTC,CASSQVPGLAGGKQFF
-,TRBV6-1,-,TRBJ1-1,TGTGCCAGCAGTGAATTCGGGGTTGACACTGAAGCTTTCTTT,CASSEFGVDTEAFF
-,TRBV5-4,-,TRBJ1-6,TGTGCCAGCAGCTTTGCGGGGGGGGATTCACCCCTCCACTTT,CASSFAGGDSPLHF
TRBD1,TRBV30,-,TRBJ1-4,TGTGCCTGGAGACAGGGGAGAAATGAAAAACTGTTTTTT,CAWRQGRNEKLFF
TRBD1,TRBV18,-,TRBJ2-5,TGTGCCAGCTCAGGGACAGACAGAGAGACCCAGTACTTC,CASSGTDRETQYF
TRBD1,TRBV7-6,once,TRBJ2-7,TGTGCCAGCAGCGAAGGACAGGGCGAGCAGTACTTC,CASSEGQGEQYF
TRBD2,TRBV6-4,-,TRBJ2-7,TGTGCCAGCAGTGACTCGCGAGTGAGACTAGCGACCTACGAGCAGTACTTC,CASSDSRVRLATYEQYF
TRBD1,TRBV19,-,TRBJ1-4,TGTGCCAGTAGGGGGACAGGGCTTAATGAAAAACTGTTTTTT,CASRGTGLNEKLFF
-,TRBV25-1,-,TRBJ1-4,TGTGCCAGCAGTGAATGGCAGGCGGAAAAACTGTTTTTT,CASSEWQAEKLFF
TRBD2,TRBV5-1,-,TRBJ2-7,TGCGCCAGCAGCCCCGGACTAGCGGGAGGACCTCCCTACGAGCAGTACTTC,CASSPGLAGGPPYEQYF
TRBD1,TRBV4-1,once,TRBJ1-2,TGCGCCAGCAGCCAGGCCAGGGACAGGGAAAACGGCTACACCTTC,CASSQARDRENGYTF
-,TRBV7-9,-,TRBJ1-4,TGTGCCAGCAGCTTAGATCGACAGAGTAATGAAAAACTGTTTTTT,CASSLDRQSNEKLFF
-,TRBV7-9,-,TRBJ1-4,TGTGCCAGCAGCCCCCAGGACAGAAAGTTTCCCCCCCTACTGTTTTTT,CASSPQDRKFPPLLFF
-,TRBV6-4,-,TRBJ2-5,TGTGCCAGCAGTGAGGGCCGGCAAGAGACCCAGTACTTC,CASSEGRQETQYF
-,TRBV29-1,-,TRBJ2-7,TGCAGCGTTGATACTTTTCTCGGAAAAAAAGGCCAGGGTCCCCCCTACGAGCAGTACTTC,CSVDTFLGKKGQGPPYEQYF
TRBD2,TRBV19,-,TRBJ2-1,TGTGCCAGTAGTAGACAACTAGCGGGAGGACTATACAATGAGCAGTTCTTC,CASSRQLAGGLYNEQFF
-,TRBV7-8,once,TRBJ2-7,TGTGCCAGCAGCCCTACCGCCAGGACCTACGAGCAGTACTTC,CASSPTARTYEQYF
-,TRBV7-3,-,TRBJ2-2,TGTGCCAGCAGCTTAAGCGGGAACACCGGGGAGCTGTTTTTT,CASSLSGNTGELFF
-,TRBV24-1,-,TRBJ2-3,TGTGCCACCAGTGATTCGGCAGATACGCAGTATTTT,CATSDSADTQYF
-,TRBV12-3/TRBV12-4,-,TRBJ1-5,TGTGCCAGCAGTTTTAATAGCAATCAGCCCCAGCATTTT,CASSFNSNQPQHF
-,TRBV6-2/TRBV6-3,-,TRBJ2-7,TGTGCCAGCAGCCCCTTGGGGGGCTACGAGCAGTACTTC,CASSPLGGYEQYF
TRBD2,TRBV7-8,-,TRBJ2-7,TGTGCCAGCAGCTACAGCGGGAGTCGCTACGAGCAGTACTTC,CASSYSGSRYEQYF
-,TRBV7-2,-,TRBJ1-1,TGTGCCAGCAGCTTAGGTGGCGGGTTGAGAACTGAAGCTTTCTTT,CASSLGGGLRTEAFF
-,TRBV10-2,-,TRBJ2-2,TGCGCCAGCAGATCCGGGACTTCGGGTAGTGTCACCGGGGAGCTGTTTTTT,CASRSGTSGSVTGELFF
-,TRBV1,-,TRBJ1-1,TGCACCAGCAGCCAAGATTCGGGGAGGGCTGAAGCTTTCTTT,CTSSQDSGRAEAFF
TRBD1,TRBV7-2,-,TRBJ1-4,TGTGCCAGCAGTGCGACAGGGGGATATGAAAAACTGTTTTTT,CASSATGGYEKLFF
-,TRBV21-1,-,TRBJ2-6,TGTGCCAGCAGCAAGTCCGGGACAGACCCCTTCTCTGGGGCCAACGTCCTGACTTTC,CASSKSGTDPFSGANVLTF
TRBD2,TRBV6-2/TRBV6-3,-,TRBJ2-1,TGTGCCAGCAGTTACCCCAATTCCGGGACTAGCAATGAGCAGTTCTTC,CASSYPNSGTSNEQFF
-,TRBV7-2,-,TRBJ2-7,TGTGCCAGCAGCTTAGTGATAGGCGGGCGAAGCTCCTACGAGCAGTACTTC,CASSLVIGGRSSYEQYF
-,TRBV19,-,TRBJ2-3,TGTGCCAGTCGGCCTAGAAGCACAGATACGCAGTATTTT,CASRPRSTDTQYF
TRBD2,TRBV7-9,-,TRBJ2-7,TGTGCCAGCAGCTCGCTCCGGGGGGACCCCTATTACGAGCAGTACTTC,CASSSLRGDPYYEQYF
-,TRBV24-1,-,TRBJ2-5,TGTGCCACCAGTGATTTGAGGGGAGAGACCCAGTACTTC,CATSDLRGETQYF
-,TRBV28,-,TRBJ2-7,TGTGCCAGCAGTTTAACAGGGATCTACTACGAGCAGTACTTC,CASSLTGIYYEQYF
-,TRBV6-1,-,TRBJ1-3,TGTGCCAGCAGTGAATCTAGACTGAATGATCGCGGAAACACCATATATTTT,CASSESRLNDRGNTIYF
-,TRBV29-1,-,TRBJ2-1,TGCAGCGGAGGTGTAGGAGGGAACAATGAGCAGTTCTTC,CSGGVGGNNEQFF
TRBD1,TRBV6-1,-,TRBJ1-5,TGTGCCAGCAGTGAGGGGACAGGGGTACTGAGGCAGCCCCAGCATTTT,CASSEGTGVLRQPQHF
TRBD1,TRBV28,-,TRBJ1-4,TGTGCCAGCAGAAGGGACAGGGCTAATGAAAAACTGTTTTTT,CASRRDRANEKLFF
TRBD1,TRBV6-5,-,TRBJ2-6,TGTGCCAGCAGGGGGACAGCCTCTGGGGCCAACGTCCTGACTTTC,CASRGTASGANVLTF
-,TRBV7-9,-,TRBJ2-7,TGTGCCAGCAGCCCCCCCCCGAGACTCGGCAACGAGCAGTACTTC,CASSPPPRLGNEQYF
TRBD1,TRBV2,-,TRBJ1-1,TGTGCCAGCAGTGATGACAGGGATGGCGCTTTCTTT,CASSDDRDGAFF
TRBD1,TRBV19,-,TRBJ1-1,TGTGCCAGTACTATGACAGGGAAGAGCACTGAAGCTTTCTTT,CASTMTGKSTEAFF
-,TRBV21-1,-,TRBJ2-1,TGTGCCAGCGCCGACAGGGGCCCTTCCTACAATGAGCAGTTCTTC,CASADRGPSYNEQFF
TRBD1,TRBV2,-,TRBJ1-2,TGTGCCAGCAGTACGGGACAGGTTAACTATGGCTACACCTTC,CASSTGQVNYGYTF
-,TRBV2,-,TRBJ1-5,TGTGCCAGCAGTGGGACTGTCGATCAGCCCCAGCATTTT,CASSGTVDQPQHF
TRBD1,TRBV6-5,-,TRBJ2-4,TGTGCCAGCAGTAGGGACAGCGAGGACATTCAGTACTTC,CASSRDSEDIQYF
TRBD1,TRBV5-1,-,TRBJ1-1,TGCGCCAGCAGCCAGACAGGGGCGAACACTGAAGCTTTCTTT,CASSQTGANTEAFF
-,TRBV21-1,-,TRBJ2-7,TGTGCCAGCAGCAAAGGGCGGGGGGCCCACGAGCAGTACTTC,CASSKGRGAHEQYF
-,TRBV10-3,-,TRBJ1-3,TGTGCCATCAGTGCCGTCAAACTCACCCCGAGGGGAAACACCATATATTTT,CAISAVKLTPRGNTIYF
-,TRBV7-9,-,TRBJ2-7,TGTGCCAGCAGCTTGCCTTCGCGCTACGAGCAGTACTTC,CASSLPSRYEQYF
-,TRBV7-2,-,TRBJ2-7,TGTGCCAGCAGCCCAGGTCTGGGCTCCTACGAGCAGTACTTC,CASSPGLGSYEQYF
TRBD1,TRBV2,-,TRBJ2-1,TGTGCCAGCAGACCCGGGACAGGGGGCTACAATGAGCAGTTCTTC,CASRPGTGGYNEQFF
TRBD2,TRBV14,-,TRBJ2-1,TGTGCCAGCAGCCACTGGGGGAGGGCCCACAATGAGCAGTTCTTC,CASSHWGRAHNEQFF
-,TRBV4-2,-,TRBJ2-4,TGTGCCAGCAGCCAAGCGGGAGCCAAAAACATTCAGTACTTC,CASSQAGAKNIQYF
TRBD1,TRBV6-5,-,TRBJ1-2,TGTGCCAGCAGGGGAGCAGGACAGGGAATTGGCTACACCTTC,CASRGAGQGIGYTF
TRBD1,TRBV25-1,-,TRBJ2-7,TGTGCCAGCAGTGACGCCGGGACAGGCTTTACCTACGAGCAGTACTTC,CASSDAGTGFTYEQYF